The next 31 T cell receptor beta chains were all read from a single sample in a study of blood T cell repertoires in COVID-19. Here immunoSEQ multiplex PCR was the method, and the copy in TCRdb shows in-frame clones only, minus some. This sample has 140,000 or so clones; roughly 86% occur once, and the top ten carry approximately 1.8%. Sequencing was done on a sample of peripheral blood. The receptors were sampled from a man aged 70 or older with acute or convalescent COVID-19.

The rearrangement links TRBV19 to TRBJ2-7, with D uncertain. Germline V gene lookup returns CDR1 LNHDA and CDR2 SQIVND (reference sequence). V lost 1 base and J lost 3, with 13 bases in between. The CDR3 has 15 residues. The CDR3 nucleotides read TGTGCCAGTAGTATAGGACTCTACGGCTTCTACGAGCAGTACTTC. It encodes CASSIGLYGFYEQYF.

V gene TRBV7-8 combines with J gene TRBJ1-2; TRBD1 might be the D (5 bases). V lost 6 bases to trimming and J lost 0 bases, with 11 bases between them. CDR1 and CDR2 from the germline V gene are SGHVS and FQNEAQ. This CDR3 is 14 amino acids long. The CDR3 nucleotides are TGTGCCAGCAGACAAGACAGAGCTAACTATGGCTACACCTTC. Protein: CASRQDRANYGYTF. Full variable domain (rest looked up from reference TRBV7-8 and TRBJ1-2): GAGVSQSPRYKVAKRGQDVALRCDPISGHVSLFWYQQALGQGPEFLTYFQNEAQLDKSGLPSDRFFAERPEGSVSTLKIQRTQQEDSAVYLCASRQDRANYGYTFGSGTRLTVV.

This chain joins TRBV6-4 and TRBJ2-2, with TRBD1 matching 9 bases. Germline assignment: CDR1 MRHNA and CDR2 SNTAGT. This CDR3 spans 17 amino acids. The junction had 8 bases not matched to a gene; V was cut back by 4 bases and J by 2 bases. For the CDR3, the DNA is TGTGCCAGCAGTGCGTCCGGGACAGGGAGTAACACCGGGGAGCTGTTTTTT. It codes for CASSASGTGSNTGELFF.

This clone was seen only once. The chain links TRBV18 to TRBJ1-5; 8 nucleotides agree with TRBD1. The CDR3 consists of 16 residues. CDR1 and CDR2 (germline): KGHSH, LQKENI. Trimming cost V 6 bases and J 2 bases; bases outside gene matches: 9. In DNA, the CDR3 is TGTGCCAGCTCCTGGGGACAGGTTTCGGGCAATCAGCCCCAGCATTTT. Its translation is CASSWGQVSGNQPQHF.

This chain links TRBV10-1 with TRBJ1-2, with D tentatively TRBD1 (5 bases). In germline, CDR1 is WNHNN, CDR2 SYGVQD (reference sequence). The ends were cut back, 3 bases at V and 8 bases at J, with 19 bases in the middle. The CDR3 is 15 residues long. The CDR3 nucleotides are TGCGCCAGCAGTGACTACTCTACGGGGGAGAGCGGCTACACCTTC. It yields the protein CASSDYSTGESGYTF.

The J gene is TRBJ2-6, the V gene TRBV2; weak D call: TRBD2 (5 bases). V lost 6 bases and J lost 1, with 7 bases in between. This CDR3 is built from 14 residues. CDR1 and CDR2 from the germline V gene are SNHLY and FYNNEI. The CDR3 protein is CASRSGSGANVLTF. The CDR3, as DNA: TGTGCCAGCAGGTCGGGGTCTGGGGCCAACGTCCTGACTTTC.

The DNA of the CDR3 is TGTGCCAGCAACCGCTCCCGGACTAGCGGTTTCACAGATACGCAGTATTTT. It is translated as CASNRSRTSGFTDTQYF. The chain recombines TRBV21-1 with TRBJ2-3; the DNA was not compared with TRBD2, the D call given in the table. TRBV21-1 is a pseudogene segment. CDR3 length equals 17 residues.

The chain recombines TRBV6-1 with TRBJ2-1; tentatively, D is TRBD1 (6 bases). CDR1 and CDR2 from the germline V gene are MNHNS and SASEGT. The V gene lost 0 bases and the J gene lost 2 bases, with 11 bases spanning the gap. CDR3 length: 16 amino acids. CDR3 DNA sequence: TGTGCCAGCAGTGAAGCGGCAGGGGACCCCTACAATGAGCAGTTCTTC. It translates to CASSEAAGDPYNEQFF.

J is TRBJ1-6 and V is TRBV5-6, with no clear D. Trimming left V 3 bases short and J 0 bases short, with 10 bases between. The CDR3 contains 16 residues. Germline CDR1 SGHDT, CDR2 YYEEEE. The CDR3 nucleotides are TGTGCCAGCAGCTGGGGAGGAAGCTCCTATAATTCACCCCTCCACTTT. Its translation: CASSWGGSSYNSPLHF.

The chain employs TRBV3-1 (or the pseudogene TRBV3-2) and TRBJ2-2; 9 bases agree with TRBD1. V lost 4 bases to trimming and J lost 4 bases; unmatched junction nucleotides: 7. Germline loops: CDR1 LGHDT, CDR2 YNNKEL (reference sequence). CDR3 length equals 16 residues. CDR3 nucleotides: TGTGCCAGCAGCCCCTCCGGGACAGGGATCACCGGGGAGCTGTTTTTT. Protein: CASSPSGTGITGELFF.

This clone turned up a few times. V and J are TRBV6-5 and TRBJ1-1; TRBD1 might be the D (6 bases). The V end was cut by 2 bases, the J end by 1 base, with 11 bases between. CDR3 size: 15 residues. Germline CDR1 reads MNHEY; CDR2 reads SVGAGI. The DNA of the CDR3 is TGTGCCAGCAGTTACGACGGACAGTGGAACACTGAAGCTTTCTTT. It encodes CASSYDGQWNTEAFF.

This clone was counted a single time. The V call is TRBV5-1, the J call TRBJ1-2; TRBD1 matches at 8 bases. The V and J ends lost 3 bases and 5 bases, in that order; junction bases with no gene match: 6. The CDR3 has 14 residues. In germline, CDR1 is SGHRS, CDR2 YFSETQ. CDR3 DNA: TGCGCCAGCAGCTCCGGACAGGGAATGTATGGCTACACCTTC. Encoded protein: CASSSGQGMYGYTF.

This sequence joins TRBV6-5 and TRBJ2-3, with D tentatively TRBD2 (5 bases). Germline V gene data show CDR1 as MNHEY and CDR2 as SVGAGI. V lost 2 bases and J lost 3, with 9 bases in between. The CDR3 runs to 14 residues. The CDR3 DNA reads as TGTGCCAGCAGTTACGAGGGCAGAACAGATACGCAGTATTTT. Translation gives CASSYEGRTDTQYF.

This clone was recorded only once. V usage is TRBV5-1 and J usage is TRBJ1-3; D not certain. CDR3 length equals 18 residues. V lost 0 bases and J 0 bases, leaving 16 bases between the germline ends. Germline-derived CDR1 and CDR2 are SGHRS and YFSETQ. The CDR3 sequence: CASSLELGRARSGNTIYF. As DNA, the CDR3 is TGCGCCAGCAGCTTGGAGTTAGGGAGGGCTCGCTCTGGAAACACCATATATTTT.

This chain joins TRBV5-6 and TRBJ2-7, with 8 bases lining up with TRBD2. The germline V gene has CDR1 SGHDT and CDR2 YYEEEE. This CDR3 has 13 residues. J was trimmed by 5 bases and V by 6 bases; bases with no gene match: 7. The CDR3 bases are TGTGCCAGCACCCTTCCCGGGGGGGACGAGCAGTACTTC. It specifies CASTLPGGDEQYF.

The chain links TRBV7-9 to TRBJ2-7; TRBD2 might be the D (5 bases). This CDR3 is 12 amino acids long. The germline V gene encodes CDR1 SEHNR and CDR2 FQNEAQ (reference sequence). V lost 5 bases and J 2 bases, leaving 7 bases between the germline ends. In nucleotides, the CDR3 is TGTGCCAGCAGCCGAGGGACCTACGAGCAGTACTTC. The encoded protein is CASSRGTYEQYF.

CDR3 sequence reads: CASSASLARSSYNEQFF. The CDR3 DNA reads as TGTGCCAGCAGTGCCTCACTAGCGCGGAGCTCCTACAATGAGCAGTTCTTC. The J gene is TRBJ2-1, the V gene TRBV6-4; TRBD2 agrees at 7 bases. V trimming: 4 bases; J trimming: 0 bases; junction bases outside the gene matches: 9. CDR1 MRHNA and CDR2 SNTAGT come from the germline V gene. The CDR3 extends over 17 amino acids.

For this clone: Other DNA sequences within the sample encode an identical CDR3. The rearrangement uses TRBV7-9 and TRBJ1-4; weak D call: TRBD1 (6 bases). This CDR3 contains 15 residues. V lost 4 bases to trimming and J lost 2 bases, with 11 bases between them. Germline V gene data show CDR1 as SEHNR and CDR2 as FQNEAQ (reference sequence). In DNA form, the CDR3 reads TGTGCCAGCAGCTCAACAGGGTTGACTAATGAAAAACTGTTTTTT. This sequence encodes CASSSTGLTNEKLFF.

This sequence joins TRBV19 and TRBJ2-1; the match to TRBD2 covers 8 bases. This CDR3 contains 15 residues. The V gene end was trimmed by 6 bases and the J gene end by 1 base; junction bases not matched to a gene: 5. From germline, CDR1 is LNHDA and CDR2 SQIVND (reference sequence). CDR3 bases: TGTGCCAGTAGCTTTCTAGCGGGTTCCTACAATGAGCAGTTCTTC. As protein: CASSFLAGSYNEQFF.

This chain links TRBV19 with TRBJ1-1; D is perhaps TRBD1 (6 bases). The CDR3 runs to 15 residues. Deletions cut 6 bases from V and 3 bases from J, with 17 bases between. CDR1 and CDR2 from the germline V gene are LNHDA and SQIVND (reference sequence). CDR3 in amino acids: CASSQIEGGDTEAFF. For the CDR3, the DNA is TGTGCCAGTAGCCAAATAGAGGGGGGGGACACTGAAGCTTTCTTT. The whole variable domain, remainder taken from reference TRBV19 and TRBJ1-1, is DGGITQSPKYLFRKEGQNVTLSCEQNLNHDAMYWYRQDPGQGLRLIYYSQIVNDFQKGDIAEGYSVSREKKESFPLTVTSAQKNPTAFYLCASSQIEGGDTEAFFGQGTRLTVV.

The chain joins TRBV4-1 to TRBJ1-1; D gene unclear. Trimming cost V 1 base and J 11 bases, with 8 bases left between them. This CDR3 has 11 amino acids. Germline loops: CDR1 MGHRA, CDR2 YSYEKL. CDR3: CASSQGPRAFF. CDR3 sequence (DNA): TGCGCCAGCAGCCAAGGACCGAGGGCTTTCTTT.

This chain uses TRBV5-1 with TRBJ2-1; 16 bases map to TRBD2. Germline V gene data show CDR1 as SGHRS and CDR2 as YFSETQ. With V trimmed by 4 bases and J by 7 bases, 5 bases remained unmatched. This CDR3 contains 16 residues. The CDR3 is CASSPGTSGRVNEQFF. CDR3 bases: TGCGCCAGCAGCCCGGGGACTAGCGGGAGGGTAAATGAGCAGTTCTTC.

This chain uses TRBV18 with TRBJ2-1, with TRBD1 as a possible D gene (6 bases). CDR3 length: 13 amino acids. Germline V gene data show CDR1 as KGHSH and CDR2 as LQKENI. The V end was cut by 5 bases, the J end by 8 bases, with 13 bases between. In nucleotides, the CDR3 is TGTGCCAGCTCAACATCCAGGGGCGATGAGCAGTTCTTC. It translates to CASSTSRGDEQFF. The full variable domain, with the rest looked up from reference TRBV18 and TRBJ2-1, is NAGVMQNPRHLVRRRGQEARLRCSPMKGHSHVYWYRQLPEEGLKFMVYLQKENIIDESGMPKERFSAEFPKEGPSILRIQQVVRGDSAAYFCASSTSRGDEQFFGPGTRLTVL.

The J gene is TRBJ1-2, the V gene TRBV2, with 9 nucleotides matching TRBD1. V lost 0 bases and J lost 7; bases outside the gene matches: 6. Germline V gene sequence: CDR1 SNHLY, CDR2 FYNNEI. The CDR3 covers 15 residues. The CDR3 sequence is CASSEAAGTGPGYTF. The CDR3 nucleotides are TGTGCCAGCAGTGAAGCCGCCGGGACAGGGCCTGGCTACACCTTC.

This chain uses TRBV5-1 with TRBJ1-2; maybe TRBD1 (6 bases). The CDR3 sequence is 12 residues long. V lost 4 bases and J 8 bases, leaving 12 bases between the germline ends. The germline V gene encodes CDR1 SGHRS and CDR2 YFSETQ. The CDR3 DNA is TGCGCCAGCAGCCCATCAGGGGTAGGCTACACCTTC. Its protein is CASSPSGVGYTF. Based on the CDR3 plus reference TRBV5-1 and TRBJ1-2, the full variable domain is KAGVTQTPRYLIKTRGQQVTLSCSPISGHRSVSWYQQTPGQGLQFLFEYFSETQRNKGNFPGRFSGRQFSNSRSEMNVSTLELGDSALYLCASSPSGVGYTFGSGTRLTVV.

The genes are TRBV5-1 and TRBJ1-2; D gene ambiguous. V shed 0 bases and J shed 3 bases, with 12 bases lying between them. The CDR3 loop spans 15 amino acids. Looked up from germline, CDR1 is SGHRS and CDR2 is YFSETQ. Written as DNA, the CDR3 is TGCGCCAGCAGCTTGGGTGGCTTACACGACTATGGCTACACCTTC. Translation gives CASSLGGLHDYGYTF.

The genes are TRBV6-1 and TRBJ2-1, with 11 bases that match TRBD1. CDR3 length: 15 residues. CDR1 and CDR2 (germline): MNHNS, SASEGT. Unmatched junction bases numbered 9, after V lost 5 bases and J lost 9 bases. CDR3 sequence (DNA): TGTGCCAGCAGTCCCCGGGACAGGGGGATCAGTGAGCAGTTCTTC. Protein: CASSPRDRGISEQFF.

The chain has TRBV4-1 and TRBJ2-3, with 8 bases fitting TRBD2. The germline gives CDR1 MGHRA, CDR2 YSYEKL. Germline trimming cut 3 bases from V and 2 bases from J; bases unmatched to any gene: 4. The CDR3 totals 15 residues. The DNA for the CDR3 is TGCGCCAGCAGCCAGCCGACTAGCGACACAGATACGCAGTATTTT. This encodes CASSQPTSDTDTQYF.

The J gene is TRBJ1-1, the V gene TRBV5-3, with 8 bases identical to TRBD1. TRBV5-3 is an ORF; its function is uncertain. After removal of 2 bases from V and 7 bases from J, the junction contained 7 bases not matched to a gene. This CDR3 spans 14 amino acids. For the CDR3, the DNA is TGTGCCAGAAGCTTAGCCAGGGGGCGCAGTGAAGCTTTCTTT. Its translation: CARSLARGRSEAFF.

The chain has TRBV11-2 and TRBJ2-7; weak D call: TRBD1 (5 bases). In germline, CDR1 is SGHAT, CDR2 FQNNGV. The CDR3 runs to 15 residues. Deletions cut 3 bases from V and 2 bases from J, with 14 bases between. The CDR3 nucleotides read TGTGCCAGCAGCTTCGCCAAAGACAGCCCCTACGAGCAGTACTTC. This gives the protein CASSFAKDSPYEQYF.

The genes are TRBV5-5 and TRBJ2-7, with 10 bases fitting TRBD1. The V gene end was trimmed by 4 bases and the J gene end by 3 bases; junction bases not matched to a gene: 10. In germline, CDR1 is SGHKS, CDR2 YYEKEE (reference sequence). The CDR3 spans 16 residues. DNA of the CDR3: TGTGCCAGCAGCGTGAGAGTGGGACAGGGGTACTACGAGCAGTACTTC. Translated: CASSVRVGQGYYEQYF.